This T cell receptor beta chain comes out of a study of blood T cell repertoires in COVID-19. The wider study: T cells, B-cell-depleted T cells, or PBMCs provided the cDNA or gDNA that served as material.

Using immunoSEQ multiplex PCR, the repertoire was profiled, and TCRdb retains in-frame clones only, with some absent. The data contain 88,000 or so clones, around four fifths of them singletons. The CDR3 loop spans 13 amino acids. Germline loops: CDR1 ENHRY, CDR2 SYGVKD. Trimming cost V 8 bases and J 1 base, with 11 bases left between them. The gene calls are TRBV10-3 and TRBJ1-1; D is unclear. The sequence was collected from a human donor in a cohort sampled during active COVID-19. The specimen was peripheral blood. The CDR3 DNA sequence: TGTGCCATCTCGCTTCCAGGGAACACTGAAGCTTTCTTT. Translating gives CAISLPGNTEAFF.